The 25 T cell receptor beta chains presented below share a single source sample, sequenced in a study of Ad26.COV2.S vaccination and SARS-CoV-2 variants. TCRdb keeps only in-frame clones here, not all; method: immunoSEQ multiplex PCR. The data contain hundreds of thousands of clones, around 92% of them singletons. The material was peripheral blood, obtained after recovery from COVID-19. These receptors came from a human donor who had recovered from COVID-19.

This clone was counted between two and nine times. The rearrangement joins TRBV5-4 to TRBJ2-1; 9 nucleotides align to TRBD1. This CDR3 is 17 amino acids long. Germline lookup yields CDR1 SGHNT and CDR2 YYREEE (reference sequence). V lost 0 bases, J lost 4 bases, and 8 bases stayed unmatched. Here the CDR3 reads CASSLAPGQGRYNEQFF. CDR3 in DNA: TGTGCCAGCAGCTTGGCCCCGGGACAGGGCCGATACAATGAGCAGTTCTTC.

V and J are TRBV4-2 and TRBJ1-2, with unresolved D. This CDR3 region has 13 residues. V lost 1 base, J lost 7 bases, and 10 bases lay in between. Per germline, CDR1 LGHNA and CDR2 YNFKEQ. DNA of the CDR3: TGTGCCAGCAGCCAAGCCCCGGGGTCTGGCTACACCTTC. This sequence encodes CASSQAPGSGYTF.

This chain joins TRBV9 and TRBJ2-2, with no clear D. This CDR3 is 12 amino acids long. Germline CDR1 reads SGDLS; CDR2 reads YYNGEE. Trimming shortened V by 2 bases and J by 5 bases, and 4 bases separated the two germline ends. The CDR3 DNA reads TGTGCCAGCAGCGTGACGACCGGGGAGCTGTTTTTT. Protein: CASSVTTGELFF.

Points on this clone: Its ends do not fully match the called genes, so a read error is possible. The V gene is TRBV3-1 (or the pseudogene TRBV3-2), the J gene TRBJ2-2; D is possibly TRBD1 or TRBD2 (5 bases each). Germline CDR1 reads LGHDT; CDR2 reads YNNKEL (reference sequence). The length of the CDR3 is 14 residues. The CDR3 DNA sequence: TGTGCCAGCAGCAATAGTTTGAGGGGCGGGCAGCTGTTTTTT. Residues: CASSNSLRGGQLFF.

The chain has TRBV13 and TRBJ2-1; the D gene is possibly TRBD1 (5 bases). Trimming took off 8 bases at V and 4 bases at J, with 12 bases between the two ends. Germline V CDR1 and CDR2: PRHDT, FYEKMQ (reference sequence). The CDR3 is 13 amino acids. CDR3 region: CASQRAGYNEQFF. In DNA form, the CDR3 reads TGTGCCAGCCAAAGGGCAGGGTACAATGAGCAGTTCTTC.

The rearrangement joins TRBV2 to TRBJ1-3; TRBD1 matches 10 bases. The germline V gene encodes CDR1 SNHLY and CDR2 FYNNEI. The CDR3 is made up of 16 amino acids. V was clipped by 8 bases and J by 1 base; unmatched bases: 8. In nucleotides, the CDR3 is TGTGCCAGCCAACCCCGGACAGGGGGTTCTGGAAACACCATATATTTT. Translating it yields CASQPRTGGSGNTIYF.

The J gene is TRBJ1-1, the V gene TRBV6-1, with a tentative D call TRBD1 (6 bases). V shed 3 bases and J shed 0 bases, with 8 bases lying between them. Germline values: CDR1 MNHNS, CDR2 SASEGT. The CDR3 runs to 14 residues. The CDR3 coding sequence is TGTGCCAGCAGTGATTGGGGGCTGAACACTGAAGCTTTCTTT. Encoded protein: CASSDWGLNTEAFF.

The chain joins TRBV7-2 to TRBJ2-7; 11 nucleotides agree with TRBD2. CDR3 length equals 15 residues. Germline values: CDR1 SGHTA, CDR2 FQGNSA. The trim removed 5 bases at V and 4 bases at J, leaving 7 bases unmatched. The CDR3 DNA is TGTGCCAGCAGCGCGAGACTAGCGGGGCGTTACGAGCAGTACTTC. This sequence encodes CASSARLAGRYEQYF.

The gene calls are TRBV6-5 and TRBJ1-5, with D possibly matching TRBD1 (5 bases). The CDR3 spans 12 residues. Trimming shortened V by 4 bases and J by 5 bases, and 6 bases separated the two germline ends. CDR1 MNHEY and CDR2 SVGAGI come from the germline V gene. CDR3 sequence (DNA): TGTGCCAGCAGTTCGACAGATCAGCCCCAGCATTTT. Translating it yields CASSSTDQPQHF.

DNA of the CDR3: TGTGCCAGCAGTCCCTCGGGGGCTCAGCCCCAGCATTTT. It codes for CASSPSGAQPQHF. The J gene is TRBJ1-5, the V gene TRBV6-4; maybe TRBD1 (6 bases). CDR1 and CDR2 from the germline V gene are MRHNA and SNTAGT. Trimming shortened V by 5 bases and J by 6 bases, and 11 bases separated the two germline ends. CDR3 length: 13 amino acids.

The DNA for the CDR3 is TGCAGCGTCGTAGCGGGGGGATCCTACAATGAGCAGTTCTTC. Translated, it gives CSVVAGGSYNEQFF. The rearrangement joins TRBV29-1 to TRBJ2-1; 10 bases align to TRBD2. Germline assignment: CDR1 SQVTM and CDR2 ANQGSEA. Germline trimming cut 6 bases from V and 1 base from J; bases unmatched to any gene: 3. The CDR3 contains 14 residues.

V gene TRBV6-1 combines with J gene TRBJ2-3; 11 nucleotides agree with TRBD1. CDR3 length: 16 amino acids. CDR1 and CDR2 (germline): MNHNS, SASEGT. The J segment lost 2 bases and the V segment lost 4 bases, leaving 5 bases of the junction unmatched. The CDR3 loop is CASSGRTGGFTDTQYF. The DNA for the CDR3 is TGTGCCAGCAGTGGACGGACAGGGGGCTTCACAGATACGCAGTATTTT.

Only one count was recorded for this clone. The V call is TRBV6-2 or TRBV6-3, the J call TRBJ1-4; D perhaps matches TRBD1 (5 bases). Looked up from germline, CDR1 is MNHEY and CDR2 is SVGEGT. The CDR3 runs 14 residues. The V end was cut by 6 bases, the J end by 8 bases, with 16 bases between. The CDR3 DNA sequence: TGTGCCAGCAGCCCCGTGGACAAGTTGGAAAAACTGTTTTTT. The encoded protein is CASSPVDKLEKLFF.

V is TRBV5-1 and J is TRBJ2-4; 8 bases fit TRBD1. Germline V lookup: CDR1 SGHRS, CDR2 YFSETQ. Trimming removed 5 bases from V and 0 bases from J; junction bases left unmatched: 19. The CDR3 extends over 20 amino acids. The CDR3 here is CASSLRPGTGALRAKNIQYF. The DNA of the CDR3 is TGCGCCAGCAGTCTCCGCCCCGGGACAGGAGCCCTCCGAGCCAAAAACATTCAGTACTTC.

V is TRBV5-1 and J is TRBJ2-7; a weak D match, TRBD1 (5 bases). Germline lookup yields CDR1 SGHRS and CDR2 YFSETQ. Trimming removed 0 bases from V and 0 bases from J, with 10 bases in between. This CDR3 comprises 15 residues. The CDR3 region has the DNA TGCGCCAGCAGCTTGGAACACAGGATCTCCTACGAGCAGTACTTC. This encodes CASSLEHRISYEQYF.

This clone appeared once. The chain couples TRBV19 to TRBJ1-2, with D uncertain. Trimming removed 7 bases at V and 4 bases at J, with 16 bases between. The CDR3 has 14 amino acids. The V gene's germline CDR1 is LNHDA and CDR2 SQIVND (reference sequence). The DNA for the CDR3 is TGTGCCAGTAACCCGAATGAGGGATTCTATGGCTACACCTTC. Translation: CASNPNEGFYGYTF.

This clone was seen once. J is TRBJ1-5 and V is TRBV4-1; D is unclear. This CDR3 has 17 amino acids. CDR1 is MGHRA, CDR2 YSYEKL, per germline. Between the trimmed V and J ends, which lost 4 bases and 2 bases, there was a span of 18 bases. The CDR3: CASSPSPPYGGNQPQHF. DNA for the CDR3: TGCGCCAGCAGCCCCTCCCCCCCCTACGGAGGCAATCAGCCCCAGCATTTT.

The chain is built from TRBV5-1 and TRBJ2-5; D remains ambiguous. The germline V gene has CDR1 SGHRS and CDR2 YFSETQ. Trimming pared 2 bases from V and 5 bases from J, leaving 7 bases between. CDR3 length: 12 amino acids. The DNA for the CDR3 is TGCGCCAGCAGCTTACCCGGTGAGACCCAGTACTTC. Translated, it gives CASSLPGETQYF.

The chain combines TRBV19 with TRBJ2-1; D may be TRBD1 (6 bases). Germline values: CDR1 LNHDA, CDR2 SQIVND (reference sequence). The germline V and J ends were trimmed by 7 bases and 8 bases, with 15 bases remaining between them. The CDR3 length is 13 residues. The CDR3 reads CASNKQGRDEQFF. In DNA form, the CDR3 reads TGTGCCAGTAACAAACAGGGTCGGGATGAGCAGTTCTTC.

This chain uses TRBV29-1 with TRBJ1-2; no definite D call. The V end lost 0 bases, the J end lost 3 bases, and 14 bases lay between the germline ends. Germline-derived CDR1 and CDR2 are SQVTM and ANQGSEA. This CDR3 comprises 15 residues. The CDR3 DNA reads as TGCAGCGTTGAAGAGTGGACGGTGGGAGACTATGGCTACACCTTC. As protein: CSVEEWTVGDYGYTF.

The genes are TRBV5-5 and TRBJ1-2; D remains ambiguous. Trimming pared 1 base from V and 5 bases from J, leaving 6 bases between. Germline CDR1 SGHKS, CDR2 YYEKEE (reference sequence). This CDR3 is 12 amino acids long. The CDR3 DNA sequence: TGTGCCAGCAGCTTGTCTCAGTATGGCTACACCTTC. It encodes CASSLSQYGYTF.

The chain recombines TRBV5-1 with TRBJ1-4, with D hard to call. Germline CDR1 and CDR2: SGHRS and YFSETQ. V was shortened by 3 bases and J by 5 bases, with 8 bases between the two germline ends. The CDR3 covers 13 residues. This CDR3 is CASSSMPNEKLFF. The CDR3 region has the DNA TGCGCCAGCAGCTCTATGCCGAATGAAAAACTGTTTTTT. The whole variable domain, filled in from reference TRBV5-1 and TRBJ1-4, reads KAGVTQTPRYLIKTRGQQVTLSCSPISGHRSVSWYQQTPGQGLQFLFEYFSETQRNKGNFPGRFSGRQFSNSRSEMNVSTLELGDSALYLCASSSMPNEKLFFGSGTQLSVL.

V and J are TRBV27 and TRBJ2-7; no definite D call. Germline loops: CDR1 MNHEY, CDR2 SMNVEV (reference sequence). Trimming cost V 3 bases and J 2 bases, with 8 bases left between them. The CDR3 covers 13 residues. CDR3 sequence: CASSLHGAYEQYF. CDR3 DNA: TGTGCCAGCAGTTTGCACGGCGCCTACGAGCAGTACTTC.

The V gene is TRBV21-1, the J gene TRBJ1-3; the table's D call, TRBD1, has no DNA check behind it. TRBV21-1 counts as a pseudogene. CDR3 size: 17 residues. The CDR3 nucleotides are TGTGCCAGCAGCAAAGCCCGGGACAGGGGGCAAGGAAACACCATATATTTT. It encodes CASSKARDRGQGNTIYF.

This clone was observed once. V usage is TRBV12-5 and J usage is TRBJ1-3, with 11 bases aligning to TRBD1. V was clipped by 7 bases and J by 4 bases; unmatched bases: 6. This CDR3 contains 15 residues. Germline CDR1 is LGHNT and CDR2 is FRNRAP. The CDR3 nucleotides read TGTGCTAGTGCCCGGACAGGGGGCGCGGGAAACACCATATATTTT. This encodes CASARTGGAGNTIYF.